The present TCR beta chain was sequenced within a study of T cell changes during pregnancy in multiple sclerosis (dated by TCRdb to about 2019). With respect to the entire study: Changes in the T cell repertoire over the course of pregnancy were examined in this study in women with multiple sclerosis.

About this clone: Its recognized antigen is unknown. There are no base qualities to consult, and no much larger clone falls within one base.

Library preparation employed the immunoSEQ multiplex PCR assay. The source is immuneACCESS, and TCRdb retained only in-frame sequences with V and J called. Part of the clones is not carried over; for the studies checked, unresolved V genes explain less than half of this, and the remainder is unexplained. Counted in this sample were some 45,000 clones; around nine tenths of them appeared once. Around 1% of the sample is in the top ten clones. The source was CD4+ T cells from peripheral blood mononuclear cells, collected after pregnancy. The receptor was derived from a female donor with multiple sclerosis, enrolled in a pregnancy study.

The CDR3 protein is CASRGRVDTEAFF. The sequence in DNA is TGTGCCAGCAGGGGCAGGGTGGACACTGAAGCTTTCTTT. The rearrangement joined TRBV27 to TRBJ1-1; possibly the D gene is TRBD1, per 5 matching bases. The junction shows trimming of 6 bases on V and 3 bases on J, plus 11 bases between the germline ends. Per the germline V gene (reference sequence), MNHEY is the CDR1 and SMNVEV is the CDR2. The CDR3, cysteine through phenylalanine, is 13 amino acids long. Only the CDR3 DNA stays, 39 bases, in frame from base 1.